This T cell receptor beta chain was recorded in a study of T cell responses to AZD1222 COVID-19 vaccine (dated by TCRdb to about 2021). Context from the whole study: TCR sequencing was performed for roughly 240 trial participants, of whom around 200 were given two doses of AZD1222 and approximately 25 were given two doses of MenACWY control vaccine. Enrollment into the trials was organized by age into subgroups of 18-55, 56-69 and 70-plus years, and those subgroups contained roughly 140, 27 and 60 TCR-sequenced participants, respectively.

The sample's time point, from its label and the paper: about 28 days (+/-7) after the second vaccine dose. The sample's treatment or condition, from its label and the paper: meningococcal conjugate vaccine given as trial control. Vaccinee samples were obtained from the UK trials COV001 and COV002, which included a single-blind randomized controlled phase 2/3 trial of AZD1222 (ChAdOx1 nCoV-19) in healthy adults. For TCRbeta chain sequencing, PBMC samples were collected from trial participants at day 0 and at day 28 after the second dose. The CDR3 regions of human TCRbeta chains were analyzed by immunosequencing. Turning to the authors' computational methods: TCRs in the repertoires were matched against a reference library of SARS-CoV-2-specific TCRs that had been generated with the MIRA antigen-specificity platform. Breadth was defined as the fraction of unique TCRs that were SARS-CoV-2-associated, and depth was defined as the fraction of total T cells that were SARS-CoV-2-associated. Using the MIRA data, each spike-specific TCR was assigned both to the spike region to which the TCR was reactive and to a CD4 or CD8 class. Log10-transformed breadth and depth values were compared by one-way ANOVA with Sidak's multiple comparisons tests. Held by TCRdb, this immuneACCESS table contains in-frame sequences only and omits some clones. Under half of the omission traces to an unresolved V gene where checked; the cause of the rest is unknown. The DNA gave D and trimming, while V, J and clone size come from that table. This sample comprises some 200,000 clones, about 95% of them detected only once. The top ten clones comprise over 1.5% of the sample.

About this clone: Its antigen remains unidentified. No qualities accompany the bases; no much larger clone lies one base away.

The germline V gene (reference sequence) yields SGHKS for CDR1 and YYEKEE for CDR2. The cysteine opens and the phenylalanine closes a CDR3 of 15 amino acids. The CDR3 DNA has 45 bases and is translated from base 1. V gives up 4 bases and J gives up 6 bases, and the segment between their germline ends measures 19 bases. Overall results and qualifications from the work: Spike-specific TCR breadth and depth rose significantly after two AZD1222 doses compared with day 0 and with MenACWY recipients. Most participants were white British and females outnumbered males, and the authors suggested that clonal diversity may have been underestimated. The whole spike protein was spanned by vaccine-associated CD4 TCRs, and dominant responses were seen in regions 160-218 and 743-854. The 56-69-year group was small, and its depth increase did not reach significance, likely because of low power. Reportedly, almost half of the unique spike-specific TCRs recognized epitopes lying outside the regions that are mutated in the B.1.351 and B.1.1.7 variants. Because no day 14 peak-response samples were available, repertoires were characterized only after the peak T cell response. Conclusions about previously exposed vaccinees are limited because only 5 or 6 AZD1222 recipients were SARS-CoV-2 seropositive at baseline.

Sequencing used peripheral blood, obtained 28 days after the second dose of the MenACWY control vaccine. This sequence was found in an adult who received the MenACWY meningococcal vaccine as a control. Rearrangement joined TRBV5-5 to TRBJ1-1; a weak D assignment points to TRBD1 (5 bases agree). The sequenced DNA: TGTGCCAGCAGCCTGGGACGTTCAGGCATCTCTGAAGCTTTCTTT. Translated, this is CASSLGRSGISEAFF. The CDR3, completed at both ends by the reference TRBV5-5 and TRBJ1-1 genes, gives the full variable domain DAGVTQSPTHLIKTRGQQVTLRCSPISGHKSVSWYQQVLGQGPQFIFQYYEKEERGRGNFPDRFSARQFPNYSSELNVNALLLGDSALYLCASSLGRSGISEAFFGQGTRLTVV.